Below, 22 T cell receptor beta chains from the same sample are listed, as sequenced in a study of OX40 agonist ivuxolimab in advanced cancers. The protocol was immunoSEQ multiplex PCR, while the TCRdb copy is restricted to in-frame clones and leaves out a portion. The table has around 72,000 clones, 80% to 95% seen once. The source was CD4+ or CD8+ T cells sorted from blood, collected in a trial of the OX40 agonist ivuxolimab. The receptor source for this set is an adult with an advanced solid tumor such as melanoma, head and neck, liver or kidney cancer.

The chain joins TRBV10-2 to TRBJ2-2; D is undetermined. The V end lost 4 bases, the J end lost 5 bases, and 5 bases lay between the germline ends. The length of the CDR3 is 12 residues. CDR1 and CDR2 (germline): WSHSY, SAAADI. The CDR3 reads CASSAGTGELFF. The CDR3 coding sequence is TGCGCCAGCAGTGCAGGAACCGGGGAGCTGTTTTTT.

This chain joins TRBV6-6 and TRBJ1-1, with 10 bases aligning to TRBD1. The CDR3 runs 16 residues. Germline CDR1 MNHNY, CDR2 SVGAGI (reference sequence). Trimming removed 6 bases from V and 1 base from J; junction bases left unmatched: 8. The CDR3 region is CASSPNRQGANTEAFF. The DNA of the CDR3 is TGTGCCAGCAGCCCTAATCGACAGGGGGCGAACACTGAAGCTTTCTTT.

CDR3 residues: CASSSRTSGKFHEQYF. Here the CDR3 DNA reads TGTGCCAGCAGTTCACGGACTAGCGGGAAATTCCACGAGCAGTACTTC. The chain joins TRBV11-3 to TRBJ2-7, with 12 bases fitting TRBD2. Trimming at V came to 6 bases and at J to 5 bases, leaving 11 bases not matched to a gene. In germline, CDR1 is SGHNT, CDR2 YENEEA. This CDR3 is built from 16 residues.

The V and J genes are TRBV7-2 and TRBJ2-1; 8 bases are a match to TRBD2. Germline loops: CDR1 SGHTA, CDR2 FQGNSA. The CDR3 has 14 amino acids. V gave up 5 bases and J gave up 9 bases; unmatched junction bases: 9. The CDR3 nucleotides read TGTGCCAGCAGCCGCGGACTAGCTGAAGGTGAGCAGTTCTTC. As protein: CASSRGLAEGEQFF.

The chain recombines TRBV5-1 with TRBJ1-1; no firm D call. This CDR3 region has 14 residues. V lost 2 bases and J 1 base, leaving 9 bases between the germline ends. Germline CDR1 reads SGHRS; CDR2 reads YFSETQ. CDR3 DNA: TGCGCCAGCAGCTTAGGGCCGACGAACACTGAAGCTTTCTTT. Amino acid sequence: CASSLGPTNTEAFF.

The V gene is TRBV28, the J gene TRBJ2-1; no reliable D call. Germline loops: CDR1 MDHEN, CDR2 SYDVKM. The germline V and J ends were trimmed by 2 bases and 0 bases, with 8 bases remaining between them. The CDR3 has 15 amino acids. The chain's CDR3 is CASSLVGSSYNEQFF. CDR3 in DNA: TGTGCCAGCAGTTTAGTGGGCAGCTCCTACAATGAGCAGTTCTTC.

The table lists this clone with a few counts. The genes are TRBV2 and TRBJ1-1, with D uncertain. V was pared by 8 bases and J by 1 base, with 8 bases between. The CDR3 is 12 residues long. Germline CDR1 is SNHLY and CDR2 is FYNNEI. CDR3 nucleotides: TGTGCCAGCCGAGGACGGAACACTGAAGCTTTCTTT. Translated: CASRGRNTEAFF.

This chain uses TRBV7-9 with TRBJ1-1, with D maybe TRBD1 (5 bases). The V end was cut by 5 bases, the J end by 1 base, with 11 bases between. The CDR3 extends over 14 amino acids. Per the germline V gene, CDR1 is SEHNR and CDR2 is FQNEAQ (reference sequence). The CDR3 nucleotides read TGTGCCAGCAGCCCGGGACGGACGAACACTGAAGCTTTCTTT. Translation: CASSPGRTNTEAFF.

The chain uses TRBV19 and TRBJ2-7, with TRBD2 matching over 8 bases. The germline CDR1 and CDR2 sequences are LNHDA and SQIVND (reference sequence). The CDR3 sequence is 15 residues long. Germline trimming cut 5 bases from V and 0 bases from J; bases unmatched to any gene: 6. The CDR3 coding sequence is TGTGCCAGTAGTTTAAGCGGGGGCCGCTCCTACGAGCAGTACTTC. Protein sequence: CASSLSGGRSYEQYF.

CDR3 sequence reads: CASSLYPQGGQPQHF. For the CDR3, the DNA is TGCGCCAGCAGCCTATACCCCCAGGGGGGGCAGCCCCAGCATTTT. The V call is TRBV4-1, the J call TRBJ1-5; 7 bases are a match to TRBD1. The CDR3 contains 15 residues. The trim removed 4 bases at V and 7 bases at J, leaving 10 bases unmatched. Germline lookup yields CDR1 MGHRA and CDR2 YSYEKL.

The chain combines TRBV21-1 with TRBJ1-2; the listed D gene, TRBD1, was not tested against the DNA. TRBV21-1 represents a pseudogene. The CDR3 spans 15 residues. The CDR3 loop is CASSKKGKGLRGYTF. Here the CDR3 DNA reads TGTGCCAGCAGCAAAAAGGGGAAGGGGCTAAGGGGCTACACCTTC.

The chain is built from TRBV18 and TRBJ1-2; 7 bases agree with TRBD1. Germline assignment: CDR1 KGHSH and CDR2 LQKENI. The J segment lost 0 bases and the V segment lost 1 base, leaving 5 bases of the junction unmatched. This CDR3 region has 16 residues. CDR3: CASSPQTGVANYGYTF. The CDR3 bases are TGTGCCAGCTCACCACAAACAGGGGTGGCTAACTATGGCTACACCTTC. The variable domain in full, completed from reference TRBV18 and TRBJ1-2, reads NAGVMQNPRHLVRRRGQEARLRCSPMKGHSHVYWYRQLPEEGLKFMVYLQKENIIDESGMPKERFSAEFPKEGPSILRIQQVVRGDSAAYFCASSPQTGVANYGYTFGSGTRLTVV.

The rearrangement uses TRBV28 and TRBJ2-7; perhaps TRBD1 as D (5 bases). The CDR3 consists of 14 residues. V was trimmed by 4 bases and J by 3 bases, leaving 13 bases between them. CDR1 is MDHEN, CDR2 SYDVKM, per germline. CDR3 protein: CASSSPTAVYEQYF. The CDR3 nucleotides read TGTGCCAGCAGTTCCCCGACAGCAGTCTACGAGCAGTACTTC.

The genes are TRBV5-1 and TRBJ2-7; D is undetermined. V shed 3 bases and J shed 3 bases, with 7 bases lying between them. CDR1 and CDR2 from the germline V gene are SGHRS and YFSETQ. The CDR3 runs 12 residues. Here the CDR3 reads CASSWVGYEQYF. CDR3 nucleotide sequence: TGCGCCAGCAGCTGGGTAGGCTACGAGCAGTACTTC.

The CDR3 bases are TGTGCCAGCAGCTTAGAGAGTTTGGGGGGCACAGATACGCAGTATTTT. Translation gives CASSLESLGGTDTQYF. The rearrangement uses TRBV7-2 and TRBJ2-3; either TRBD1 or TRBD2 may supply D (5 bases each). CDR3 length: 16 residues. Germline assignment: CDR1 SGHTA and CDR2 FQGNSA. Trimming cost V 1 base and J 1 base, with 12 bases left between them.

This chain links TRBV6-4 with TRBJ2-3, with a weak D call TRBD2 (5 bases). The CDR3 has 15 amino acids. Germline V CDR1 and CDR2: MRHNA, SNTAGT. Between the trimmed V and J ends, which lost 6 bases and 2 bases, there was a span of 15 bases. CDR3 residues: CASRGLAVPTDTQYF. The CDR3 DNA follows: TGTGCCAGCAGAGGACTGGCGGTCCCCACAGATACGCAGTATTTT.

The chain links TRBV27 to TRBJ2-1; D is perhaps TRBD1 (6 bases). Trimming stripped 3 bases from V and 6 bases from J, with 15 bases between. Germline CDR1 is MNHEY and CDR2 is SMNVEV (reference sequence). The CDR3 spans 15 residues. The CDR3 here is CASSFRQGSGNEQFF. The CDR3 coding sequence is TGTGCCAGCAGTTTTCGGCAGGGGTCCGGCAATGAGCAGTTCTTC.

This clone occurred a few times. The CDR3 sequence is CATARGGETQYF. The CDR3 nucleotides read TGTGCCACCGCGCGGGGGGGAGAGACCCAGTACTTC. The chain links TRBV10-3 to TRBJ2-5, with 9 bases aligning to TRBD2. Germline loops: CDR1 ENHRY, CDR2 SYGVKD. The CDR3 covers 12 residues. The junction had 4 bases not matched to a gene; V was cut back by 10 bases and J by 4 bases.

The CDR3 spells CASSESGTDLGELFF. CDR3 sequence (DNA): TGTGCCAGCAGTGAATCCGGGACGGACTTAGGGGAACTGTTTTTT. The genes are TRBV6-1 and TRBJ1-4, with D maybe TRBD1 (5 bases). Trimming took 2 bases from V and 12 from J, leaving 19 bases between them. The CDR3 runs 15 residues. Per germline, CDR1 MNHNS and CDR2 SASEGT.

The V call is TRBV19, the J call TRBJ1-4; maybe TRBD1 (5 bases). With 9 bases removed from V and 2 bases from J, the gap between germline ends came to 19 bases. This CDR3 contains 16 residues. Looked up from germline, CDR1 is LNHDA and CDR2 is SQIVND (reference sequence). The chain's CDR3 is CASAPDPRATNEKLFF. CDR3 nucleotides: TGTGCCAGCGCTCCGGACCCCAGGGCGACTAATGAAAAACTGTTTTTT.

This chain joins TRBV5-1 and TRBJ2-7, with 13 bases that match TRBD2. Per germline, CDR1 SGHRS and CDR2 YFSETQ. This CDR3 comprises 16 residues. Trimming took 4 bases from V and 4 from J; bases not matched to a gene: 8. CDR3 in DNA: TGCGCCAGCAGCATGGGGACTAGCGGGGTAAGGTACGAGCAGTACTTC. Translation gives CASSMGTSGVRYEQYF.

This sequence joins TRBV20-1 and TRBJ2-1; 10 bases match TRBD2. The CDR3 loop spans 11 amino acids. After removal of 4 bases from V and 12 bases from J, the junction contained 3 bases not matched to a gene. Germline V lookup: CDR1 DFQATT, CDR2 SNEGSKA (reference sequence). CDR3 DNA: TGCAGTGCTAACCCTAGCGGGGGGCAGTTCTTC. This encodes CSANPSGGQFF.